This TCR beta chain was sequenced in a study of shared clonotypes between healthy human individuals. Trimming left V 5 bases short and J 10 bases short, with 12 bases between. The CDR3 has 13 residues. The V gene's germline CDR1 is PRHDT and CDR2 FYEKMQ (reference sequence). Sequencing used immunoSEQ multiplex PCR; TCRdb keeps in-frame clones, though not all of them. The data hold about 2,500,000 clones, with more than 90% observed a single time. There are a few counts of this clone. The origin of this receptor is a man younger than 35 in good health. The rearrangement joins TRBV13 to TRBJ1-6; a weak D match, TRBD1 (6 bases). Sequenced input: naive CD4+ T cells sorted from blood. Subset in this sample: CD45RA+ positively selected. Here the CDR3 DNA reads TGTGCCAGCAGCCAAGAGGGGGAATCACCCCTCCACTTT. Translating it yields CASSQEGESPLHF.